This T cell receptor beta chain was sequenced in a study of cytomegalovirus exposure and HLA in healthy donors. The study's findings and limits: CMV serostatus stood as the only immune exposure information on hand. Other equally common chains were less clonally expanded than HLA-associated TCR beta chains, a later analysis showed. Presence/absence analyses supposed approximately even sequencing depth among donors.

In the PCR, 60 Vbeta and 13 Jbeta primers were used. Measured with immunoSEQ multiplex PCR; TCRdb has only the in-frame clones, and not every one. Of fewer than 200,000 clones in the sample, 82% are singletons; the top ten hold roughly 1.5%. The CDR3 totals 13 residues. From germline, CDR1 is LNHDA and CDR2 SQIVND (reference sequence). The V gene end was trimmed by 10 bases and the J gene end by 5 bases; junction bases not matched to a gene: 6. As to this clone: Its antigen is unidentified.

V usage is TRBV19 and J usage is TRBJ1-5; 9 bases agree with TRBD1. This sequence originates from a male donor in good health and CMV-seronegative. The material sequenced was PBMCs. CDR3 sequence reads: CATRDRVDQPQHF. CDR3 sequence (DNA): TGTGCCACCAGGGACAGGGTGGATCAGCCCCAGCATTTT.